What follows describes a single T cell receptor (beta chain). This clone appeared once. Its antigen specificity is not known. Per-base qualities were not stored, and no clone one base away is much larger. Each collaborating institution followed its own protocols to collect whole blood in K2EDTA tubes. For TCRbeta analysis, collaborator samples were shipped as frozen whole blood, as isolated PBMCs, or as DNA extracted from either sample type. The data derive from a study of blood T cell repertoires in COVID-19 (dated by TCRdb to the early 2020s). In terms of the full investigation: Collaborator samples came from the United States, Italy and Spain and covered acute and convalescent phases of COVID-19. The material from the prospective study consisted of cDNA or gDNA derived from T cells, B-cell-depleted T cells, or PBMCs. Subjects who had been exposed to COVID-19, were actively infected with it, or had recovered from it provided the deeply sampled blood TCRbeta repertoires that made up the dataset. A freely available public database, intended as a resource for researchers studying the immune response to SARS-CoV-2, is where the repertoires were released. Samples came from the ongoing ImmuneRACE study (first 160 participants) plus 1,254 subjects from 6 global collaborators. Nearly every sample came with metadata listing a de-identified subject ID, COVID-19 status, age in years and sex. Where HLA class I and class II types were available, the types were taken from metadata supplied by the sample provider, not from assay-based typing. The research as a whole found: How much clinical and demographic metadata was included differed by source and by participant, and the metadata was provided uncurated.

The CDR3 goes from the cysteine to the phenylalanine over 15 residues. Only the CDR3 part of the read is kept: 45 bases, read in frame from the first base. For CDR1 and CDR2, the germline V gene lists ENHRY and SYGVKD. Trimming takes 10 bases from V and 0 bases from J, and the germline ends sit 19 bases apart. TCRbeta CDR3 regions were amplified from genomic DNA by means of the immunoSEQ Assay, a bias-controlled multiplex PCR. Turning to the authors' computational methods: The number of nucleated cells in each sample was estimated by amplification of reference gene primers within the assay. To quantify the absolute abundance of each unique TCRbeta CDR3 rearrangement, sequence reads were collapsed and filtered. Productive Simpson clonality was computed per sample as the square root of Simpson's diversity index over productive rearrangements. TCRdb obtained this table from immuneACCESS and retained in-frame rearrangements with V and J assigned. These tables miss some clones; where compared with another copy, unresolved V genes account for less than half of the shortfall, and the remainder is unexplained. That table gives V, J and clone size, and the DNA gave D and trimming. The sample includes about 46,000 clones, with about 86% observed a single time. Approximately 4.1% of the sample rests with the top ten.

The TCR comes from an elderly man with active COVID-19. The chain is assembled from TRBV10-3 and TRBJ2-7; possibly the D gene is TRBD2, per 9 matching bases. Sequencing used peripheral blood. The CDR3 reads CATQGAREGSYEQYF. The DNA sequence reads TGTGCCACCCAGGGGGCGCGGGAGGGCTCCTACGAGCAGTACTTC.